This passage covers 25 T cell receptor beta chains from one sample sequenced in a study of blood T cells in healthy people across ages. Through a sample-barcoded 5' primer and a J-beta primer mix, a second PCR was run for about 6 to 12 cycles. TCRdb re-analysed the 5' RACE reads in MiXCR, keeping a single row per CDR3 protein. The data contain 500,000 to 650,000 distinct CDR3 sequences, about 26% of them singletons. This same sample was also taken into another study, of T cells of mothers and their children.

Specimen: blood. Receptors originate from a boy younger than 10 in good health.

Notes on this clonotype: A much more abundant neighbour one base away suggests this may be a read error. V is TRBV5-1 and J is TRBJ2-7, with 7 bases lining up with TRBD2. Germline V gene lookup returns CDR1 SGHRS and CDR2 YFSETQ. V shed 2 bases and J 0 bases; nucleotides not matched to a gene: 2. CDR3 size: 14 residues. The chain's CDR3 is CASSFRLASYEQYF. CDR3 sequence (DNA): TGCGCCAGCAGCTTTCGACTAGCCTCCTACGAGCAGTACTTC. Looking up the rest from reference TRBV5-1 and TRBJ2-7 gives the full variable domain: KAGVTQTPRYLIKTRGQQVTLSCSPISGHRSVSWYQQTPGQGLQFLFEYFSETQRNKGNFPGRFSGRQFSNSRSEMNVSTLELGDSALYLCASSFRLASYEQYFGPGTRLTVT.

This clonotype was counted a few times. V is TRBV10-3 and J is TRBJ2-2; 9 bases line up with TRBD2. The ends lost 0 bases at V and 4 bases at J; junction bases unmatched: 12. The CDR3 covers 19 residues. Germline loops: CDR1 ENHRY, CDR2 SYGVKD. The CDR3 loop reads CAISESTLAGRAGTGELFF. CDR3 DNA: TGTGCCATCAGTGAGTCGACGCTAGCGGGACGGGCAGGCACCGGGGAGCTGTTTTTT.

This clonotype was observed a handful of times. The rearrangement uses TRBV11-1 and TRBJ2-7, with a weak D call TRBD2 (6 bases). Deletions cut 4 bases from V and 2 bases from J, with 12 bases between. CDR1 and CDR2 (germline): SGHAT, FQDESV (reference sequence). The CDR3 extends over 14 amino acids. CDR3 nucleotides: TGTGCCAGCAGCTCCCGGGAGCCACCCTACGAGCAGTACTTC. It encodes CASSSREPPYEQYF.

The chain is built from TRBV7-9 and TRBJ2-7, with D possibly being TRBD2 (5 bases). V was pared by 5 bases and J by 2 bases, with 13 bases between. CDR3 size: 14 residues. CDR1 and CDR2 from the germline V gene are SEHNR and FQNEAQ (reference sequence). The CDR3: CASSPQAAAYEQYF. The DNA of the CDR3 is TGTGCCAGCAGCCCTCAAGCGGCAGCCTACGAGCAGTACTTC. The complete variable domain, with remaining parts taken from reference TRBV7-9 and TRBJ2-7, reads DTGVSQNPRHKITKRGQNVTFRCDPISEHNRLYWYRQTLGQGPEFLTYFQNEAQLEKSRLLSDRFSAERPKGSFSTLEIQRTEQGDSAMYLCASSPQAAAYEQYFGPGTRLTVT.

The CDR3 protein is CAIMNTGPTEAFF. CDR3 DNA: TGTGCCATCATGAATACAGGCCCCACTGAAGCTTTCTTT. The rearrangement links TRBV10-3 to TRBJ1-1; possibly TRBD1 for D (5 bases). The CDR3 runs 13 residues. The V and J ends lost 7 bases and 4 bases respectively, with 13 bases between them. Germline CDR1 reads ENHRY; CDR2 reads SYGVKD.

The table lists this clonotype with a count of one. The rearrangement joins TRBV6-5 to TRBJ2-7, with D maybe TRBD2 (6 bases). The V gene lost 2 bases and the J gene lost 6 bases, with 11 bases spanning the gap. The CDR3 covers 13 residues. The V gene's germline CDR1 is MNHEY and CDR2 SVGAGI. In DNA form, the CDR3 reads TGTGCCAGCAGTTACGGGCCAGCGGGCGAGCAGTACTTC. Amino acid sequence: CASSYGPAGEQYF.

This clonotype was seen only a few times. The J gene is TRBJ2-2, the V gene TRBV5-1; a possible D gene is TRBD1 (5 bases). CDR3 length: 15 amino acids. The ends were cut back, 0 bases at V and 3 bases at J, with 9 bases in the middle. Germline CDR1 SGHRS, CDR2 YFSETQ. CDR3 amino acids: CASSLGGSYTGELFF. CDR3 nucleotides: TGCGCCAGCAGCTTGGGGGGCTCTTACACCGGGGAGCTGTTTTTT.

This sequence joins TRBV10-3 and TRBJ2-3; tentative D call: TRBD1 (6 bases). CDR3 length equals 15 residues. V lost 6 bases to trimming and J lost 2 bases, with 15 bases between them. In germline, CDR1 is ENHRY, CDR2 SYGVKD. The CDR3 bases are TGTGCCATCAGGGGGAACAGGGTTAACACAGATACGCAGTATTTT. It translates to CAIRGNRVNTDTQYF.

The chain is built from TRBV6-6 and TRBJ2-7, with D maybe TRBD2 (6 bases). The V end was cut by 5 bases, the J end by 5 bases, with 22 bases between. This CDR3 has 16 residues. CDR1 and CDR2 from the germline V gene are MNHNY and SVGAGI (reference sequence). The CDR3 reads CASSPGDGAGRHEQYF. In nucleotides, the CDR3 is TGTGCCAGCAGTCCCGGCGATGGCGCGGGACGTCACGAGCAGTACTTC.

At least ten counts were recorded for this clonotype. This chain joins TRBV5-1 and TRBJ2-2, with a possible D match to TRBD1 (6 bases). This CDR3 region has 13 residues. Trimming cost V 3 bases and J 5 bases, with 8 bases left between them. In germline, CDR1 is SGHRS, CDR2 YFSETQ. CDR3 DNA: TGCGCCAGCAGCTATGACAGGACCGGGGAGCTGTTTTTT. This codes for CASSYDRTGELFF.

The chain carries TRBV28 and TRBJ2-6, with 7 nucleotides matching TRBD1. V was pared by 6 bases and J by 0 bases, with 8 bases of the junction left unmatched. The CDR3 sequence is 17 residues long. Germline CDR1 MDHEN, CDR2 SYDVKM. CDR3 protein: CASSGTDYSSGANVLTF. The CDR3 nucleotides read TGTGCCAGCAGCGGGACAGACTATTCCTCTGGGGCCAACGTCCTGACTTTC.

This clonotype was detected a few times. CDR3 residues: CASSAAPGTASYFSTDTQYF. The DNA for the CDR3 is TGTGCCAGCAGCGCCGCCCCCGGGACGGCAAGTTACTTTAGCACAGATACGCAGTATTTT. The chain links TRBV9 to TRBJ2-3; perhaps D is TRBD1 or TRBD2 (5 bases each). The CDR3 consists of 20 residues. Trimming took off 3 bases at V and 0 bases at J, with 26 bases between the two ends. Germline CDR1 and CDR2: SGDLS and YYNGEE.

This clonotype was seen a few times. The V gene is TRBV20-1, the J gene TRBJ1-6; 7 nucleotides align to TRBD1. The length of the CDR3 is 15 residues. J gave up 10 bases and V 3 bases, and 12 bases lay outside the gene matches. Per the germline V gene, CDR1 is DFQATT and CDR2 is SNEGSKA (reference sequence). CDR3 in DNA: TGCAGTGCTAGTCAATCCTCAGGGGGAGGATCACCCCTCCACTTT. Its protein is CSASQSSGGGSPLHF.

The CDR3, as DNA: TGTGCCAGCTCACCGCAACAGGGGCTAGGTCAGCCCCAGCATTTT. It translates to CASSPQQGLGQPQHF. The V and J genes are TRBV18 and TRBJ1-5, with 7 nucleotides matching TRBD1. The CDR3 contains 15 residues. J was trimmed by 6 bases and V by 3 bases; bases with no gene match: 8. The germline V gene has CDR1 KGHSH and CDR2 LQKENI.

Points on this clonotype: The germline gene is not matched at one end of the junction; a read error may be the cause. V usage is TRBV19 and J usage is TRBJ2-7, with TRBD1 as a possible D gene (5 bases). This CDR3 is built from 14 residues. Germline loops: CDR1 LNHDA, CDR2 SQIVND (reference sequence). The CDR3 DNA reads TGTGCCAGTAGTATTACCCCGACAGTCCACGAGCAGTCCTTC. Encoded protein: CASSITPTVHEQSF. The full variable domain, completed using reference TRBV19 and TRBJ2-7, is DGGITQSPKYLFRKEGQNVTLSCEQNLNHDAMYWYRQDPGQGLRLIYYSQIVNDFQKGDIAEGYSVSREKKESFPLTVTSAQKNPTAFYLCASSITPTVHEQSFGPGTRLTVT.

This clonotype occurred a few times. The gene calls are TRBV18 and TRBJ2-5, with a weak D call TRBD2 (6 bases). The J call is in doubt because the DNA end fits TRBJ2-1 better. The CDR3 length is 16 residues. Looked up from germline, CDR1 is KGHSH and CDR2 is LQKENI. The CDR3 sequence: CASSLKRDFPRNEQFF. CDR3 sequence (DNA): TGTGCCAGCTCCCTGAAACGGGACTTCCCCCGCAATGAGCAGTTCTTC.

The genes are TRBV29-1 and TRBJ2-7, with TRBD1 as a possible D gene (5 bases). This CDR3 spans 13 amino acids. In germline, CDR1 is SQVTM, CDR2 ANQGSEA. The V and J ends lost 4 bases and 3 bases respectively, with 13 bases between them. The chain's CDR3 is CSVGGIEFYEQYF. The DNA of the CDR3 is TGCAGCGTTGGGGGCATAGAATTCTACGAGCAGTACTTC.

This clonotype was detected ten times or more. The chain combines TRBV12-3 or TRBV12-4 with TRBJ2-1, with a tentative D call TRBD2 (6 bases). CDR3 length: 14 residues. Trimming shortened V by 5 bases and J by 6 bases, and 14 bases separated the two germline ends. CDR3: CASSPRLGRNEQFF. CDR3 sequence (DNA): TGTGCCAGCAGTCCCCGACTAGGGCGCAATGAGCAGTTCTTC.

This sequence joins TRBV9 and TRBJ2-1, with TRBD1 matching over 7 bases. Looked up from germline, CDR1 is SGDLS and CDR2 is YYNGEE. The CDR3 totals 15 residues. V gave up 4 bases and J gave up 7 bases; unmatched junction bases: 11. CDR3 protein: CASSQAGDSRNEQFF. DNA of the CDR3: TGTGCCAGCAGCCAGGCAGGGGACAGTAGGAATGAGCAGTTCTTC.

The chain employs TRBV3-1 and TRBJ2-4; a possible D gene is TRBD1 (5 bases). Trimming shortened V by 2 bases and J by 0 bases, and 11 bases separated the two germline ends. This CDR3 has 16 residues. In germline, CDR1 is LGHDT, CDR2 YNNKEL (reference sequence). CDR3 region: CASSQSHRLAKNIQYF. CDR3 nucleotides: TGTGCCAGCAGCCAAAGCCACAGGCTAGCCAAAAACATTCAGTACTTC.

Only a few counts were recorded for this clonotype. V is TRBV9 and J is TRBJ2-4; 11 bases line up with TRBD2. The CDR3 has 15 residues. The V segment lost 3 bases and the J segment 6 bases; nucleotides outside the gene matches: 5. Germline CDR1 reads SGDLS; CDR2 reads YYNGEE. This CDR3 reads CASSASTSGVNIQYF. In DNA, the CDR3 is TGTGCCAGCAGCGCCTCGACTAGCGGGGTAAACATTCAGTACTTC.

The chain has TRBV7-2 and TRBJ2-5; D may be TRBD1 (6 bases). V shed 2 bases and J shed 5 bases, with 12 bases lying between them. Looked up from germline, CDR1 is SGHTA and CDR2 is FQGNSA. This CDR3 region has 14 residues. CDR3 in amino acids: CASSLKRDTETQYF. The DNA of the CDR3 is TGTGCCAGCAGCTTAAAACGGGACACCGAGACCCAGTACTTC.

The J gene is TRBJ1-5, the V gene TRBV12-3 or TRBV12-4, with D unresolved. The CDR3 has 16 residues. V lost 3 bases and J lost 0, with 12 bases in between. The CDR3 here is CASSFEGLYSNQPQHF. The CDR3 region has the DNA TGTGCCAGCAGTTTCGAGGGCCTATATAGCAATCAGCCCCAGCATTTT.

A word on this clonotype: One end of the junction varies from germline; a read error may be responsible. V and J are TRBV2 and TRBJ2-1; D perhaps matches TRBD2 (6 bases). The end of the DNA is better explained by TRBJ2-5, so the J call may be wrong. The CDR3 has 13 residues. Germline CDR1 is SNHLY and CDR2 is FYNNEI. CDR3 bases: TGTGTCAGCAGTGATGGCGGGGCGGAGACCCAGTACTTC. This gives the protein CVSSDGGAETQYF.

The CDR3 here is CVENRNTEAFF. The CDR3 nucleotides read TGTGTCGAAAACCGGAACACTGAAGCTTTCTTT. J is TRBJ1-1 and V is TRBV7-9, with D unclear. The CDR3 totals 11 residues. Germline CDR1 reads SEHNR; CDR2 reads FQNEAQ (reference sequence).